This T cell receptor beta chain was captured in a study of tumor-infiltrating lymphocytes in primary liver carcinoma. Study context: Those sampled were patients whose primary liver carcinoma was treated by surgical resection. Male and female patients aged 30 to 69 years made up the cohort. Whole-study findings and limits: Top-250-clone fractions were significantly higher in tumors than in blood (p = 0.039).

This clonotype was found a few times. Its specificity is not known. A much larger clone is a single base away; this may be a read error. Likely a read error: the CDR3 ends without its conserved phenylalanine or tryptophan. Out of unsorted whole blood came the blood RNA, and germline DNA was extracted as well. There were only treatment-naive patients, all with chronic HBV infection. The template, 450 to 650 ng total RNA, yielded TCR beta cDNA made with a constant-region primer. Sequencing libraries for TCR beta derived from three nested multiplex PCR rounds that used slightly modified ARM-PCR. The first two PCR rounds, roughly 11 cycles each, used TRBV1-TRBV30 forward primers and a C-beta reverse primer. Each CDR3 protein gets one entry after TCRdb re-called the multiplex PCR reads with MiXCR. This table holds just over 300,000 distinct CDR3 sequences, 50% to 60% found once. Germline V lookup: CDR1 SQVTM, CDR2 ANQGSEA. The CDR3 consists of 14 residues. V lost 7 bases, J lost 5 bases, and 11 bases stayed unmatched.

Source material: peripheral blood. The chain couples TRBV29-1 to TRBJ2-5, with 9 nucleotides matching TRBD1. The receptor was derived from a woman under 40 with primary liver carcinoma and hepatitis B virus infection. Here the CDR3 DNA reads TGCAGCGCTACCATACAGGGGGCATATGAGACCCAGTACCTC. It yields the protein CSATIQGAYETQYL.